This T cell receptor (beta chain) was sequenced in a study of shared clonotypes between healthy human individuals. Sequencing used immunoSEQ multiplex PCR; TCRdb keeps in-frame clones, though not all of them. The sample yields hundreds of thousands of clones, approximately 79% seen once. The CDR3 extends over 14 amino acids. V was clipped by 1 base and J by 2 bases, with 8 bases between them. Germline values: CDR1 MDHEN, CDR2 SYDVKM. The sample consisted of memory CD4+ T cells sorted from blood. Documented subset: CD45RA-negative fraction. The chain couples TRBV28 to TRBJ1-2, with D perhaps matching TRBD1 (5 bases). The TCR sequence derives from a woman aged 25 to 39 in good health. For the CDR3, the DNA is TGTGCCAGCAGTTTATACGCAGGGAACTATGGCTACACCTTC. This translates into CASSLYAGNYGYTF.